The clone carrying this T cell receptor (beta chain) showed up just a few times. The antigen remains undetermined. Over 95% purity was reached by all sorted populations. All of the isolated RNA was reverse transcribed, so expressed TCRB transcripts were sequenced. Sequenced by immunoSEQ multiplex PCR; TCRdb stores in-frame clones only, minus some. Here the sample spans about 160,000 clones, about 9.3% being singletons. This specimen comes from a study of beta chain features in type 1 diabetes. Overall study context: Examination covered fewer than 110 million sorted cells spanning all samples.

The germline gives CDR1 SNHLY, CDR2 FYNNEI. The V end was cut by 3 bases, the J end by 9 bases, with 3 bases between. CDR3 size: 10 residues. Study-wide findings and caveats: In all four CD4+ subsets, TCRB CDR3 length was significantly, moderately reduced in type 1 diabetes. Lower insertion and higher deletion counts appeared at VDJ junctions in type 1 diabetes patients. Whether HLA type influences TCRB rearrangement remained unresolved here.

V and J are TRBV2 and TRBJ2-1; D remains ambiguous. This receptor was taken from a man aged 25-40 years with type 1 diabetes. What was sequenced was central memory CD4+ T cells from blood. Written as DNA, the CDR3 is TGTGCCAGCAGTGATAGTGAGCAGTTCTTC. Translated, it gives CASSDSEQFF.